These T cell receptor beta chains were read from a single sample in a study of monozygotic twins with inflammatory bowel disease. TCRdb reprocessed the 5' RACE reads, with one entry per CDR3 protein and no DNA. This specimen shows around 450,000 distinct CDR3 sequences; the ten leading clones hold about 2.2%. The sequenced material came from blood. Source of these receptors: a human donor with ulcerative colitis or Crohn's disease, or a healthy co-twin of an affected twin (not recorded which). The CDR3 runs from the conserved cysteine through the conserved F or W.

V	J	CDR3
TRBV7-2	TRBJ2-1	CASSSERENEQFF
TRBV11-2	TRBJ1-1	CASSSQRTEAFF
TRBV30	TRBJ1-1	CAWTGGRNTEAFF
TRBV13	TRBJ2-2	CASSLRTGVNGELFF
TRBV7-9	TRBJ2-7	CASSLQGAGEQYF
TRBV12-3/TRBV12-4	TRBJ1-6	CASSQLGSYNSPLHF
TRBV20-1	TRBJ2-3	CSARDPRTADTQYF
TRBV28	TRBJ2-7	CASSLFAGGPGEQYF
TRBV7-8	TRBJ2-1	CASSLNIGEQFF
TRBV7-3	TRBJ1-1	CASSPTGATNTEAFF
TRBV4-3	TRBJ2-1	CASSQEFRSSYNEQFF
TRBV10-3	TRBJ2-4	CAARGESSENIQYF
TRBV6-1	TRBJ2-5	CASSPSGRAYQETQYF
TRBV5-1	TRBJ2-3	CASSLVGTGTDTQYF
TRBV28	TRBJ1-2	CASSLGDRGNYGYTF
TRBV12-3/TRBV12-4	TRBJ2-1	CASSLSGGASEQFF
TRBV4-3	TRBJ1-1	CASSQGSSIGPTEAFF
TRBV13	TRBJ1-5	CASSPPSGAFRNQPQHF
TRBV28	TRBJ1-2	CASRRSRGGGYPF
TRBV18	TRBJ2-1	CASSPIRTGGLVGNEQFF
TRBV2	TRBJ1-1	CASSEAIPWEAVLNTEAFF
TRBV4-1	TRBJ2-3	CASSQDKAGGLDTQYF
TRBV5-1	TRBJ1-2	CASNHGRGGPPNYGYTF
TRBV28	TRBJ2-1	CASSYQGGRLINEQFF
TRBV20-1	TRBJ2-5	CSARETTGIKTQYF
TRBV25-1	TRBJ2-7	CASSTDRVGIEQYF
TRBV5-1	TRBJ1-1	CASSPLLGGNTEAFF
TRBV5-5	TRBJ2-1	CASSPRWGVNEQFF
TRBV28	TRBJ2-1	CASSPPSGMLGEQFF
TRBV20-1	TRBJ2-5	CSAFRDLLQETQYF